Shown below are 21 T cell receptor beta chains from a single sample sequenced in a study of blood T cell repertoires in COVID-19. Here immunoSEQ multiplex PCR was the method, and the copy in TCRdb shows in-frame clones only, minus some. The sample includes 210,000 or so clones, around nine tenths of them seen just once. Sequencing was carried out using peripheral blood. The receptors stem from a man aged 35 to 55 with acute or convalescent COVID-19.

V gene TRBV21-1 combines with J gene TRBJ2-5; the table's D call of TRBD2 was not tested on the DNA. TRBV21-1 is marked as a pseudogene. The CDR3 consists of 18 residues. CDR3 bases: TGTGCCAGCAGCGGAAGGGGCCGGGAGGACGGAACACAAGAGACCCAGTACTTC. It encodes CASSGRGREDGTQETQYF.

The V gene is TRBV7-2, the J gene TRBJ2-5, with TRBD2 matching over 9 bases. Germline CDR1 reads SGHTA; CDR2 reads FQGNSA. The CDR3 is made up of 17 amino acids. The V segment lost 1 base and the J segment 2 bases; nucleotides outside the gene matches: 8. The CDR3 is CASSLEVLAGTQETQYF. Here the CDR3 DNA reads TGTGCCAGCAGCTTAGAGGTGCTAGCGGGGACGCAAGAGACCCAGTACTTC.

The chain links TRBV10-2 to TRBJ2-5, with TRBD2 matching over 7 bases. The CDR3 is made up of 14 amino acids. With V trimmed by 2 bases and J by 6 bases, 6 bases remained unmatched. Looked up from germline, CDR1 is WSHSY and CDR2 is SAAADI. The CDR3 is CASSEGLGVKTQYF. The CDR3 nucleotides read TGCGCCAGCAGTGAGGGACTAGGGGTGAAGACCCAGTACTTC.

This CDR3 is CASSFRGDGGTEAFF. The DNA for the CDR3 is TGTGCCAGCAGTTTTCGGGGGGACGGGGGCACTGAAGCTTTCTTT. This sequence joins TRBV27 and TRBJ1-1; a weak D match, TRBD1 (5 bases). Germline lookup yields CDR1 MNHEY and CDR2 SMNVEV (reference sequence). This CDR3 is built from 15 residues. The V gene lost 3 bases and the J gene lost 4 bases, with 15 bases spanning the gap.

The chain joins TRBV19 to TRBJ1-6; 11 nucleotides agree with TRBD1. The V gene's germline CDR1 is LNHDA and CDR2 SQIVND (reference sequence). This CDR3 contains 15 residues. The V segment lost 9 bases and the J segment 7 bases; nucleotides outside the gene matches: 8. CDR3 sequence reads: CASGQGASRNSPLHF. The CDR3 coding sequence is TGTGCCAGCGGACAGGGGGCCTCCAGAAATTCACCCCTCCACTTT.

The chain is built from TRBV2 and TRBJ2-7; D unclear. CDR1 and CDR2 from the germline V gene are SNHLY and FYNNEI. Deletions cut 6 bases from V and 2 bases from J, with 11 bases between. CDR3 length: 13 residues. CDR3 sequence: CASSIGRTYEQYF. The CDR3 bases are TGTGCCAGCAGCATTGGCAGGACCTACGAGCAGTACTTC.

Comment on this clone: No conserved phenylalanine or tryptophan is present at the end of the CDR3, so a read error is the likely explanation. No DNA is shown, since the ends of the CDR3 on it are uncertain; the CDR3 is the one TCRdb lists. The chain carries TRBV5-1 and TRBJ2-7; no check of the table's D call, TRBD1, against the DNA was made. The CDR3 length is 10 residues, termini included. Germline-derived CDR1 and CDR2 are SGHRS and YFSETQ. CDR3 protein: CASSLGTGPL.

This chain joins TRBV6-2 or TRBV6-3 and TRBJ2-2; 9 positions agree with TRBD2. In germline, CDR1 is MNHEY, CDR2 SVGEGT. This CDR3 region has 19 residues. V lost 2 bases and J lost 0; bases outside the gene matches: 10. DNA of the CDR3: TGTGCCAGCAGTTACCCAATAGCGGGGGTCCGAGCGAACACCGGGGAGCTGTTTTTT. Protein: CASSYPIAGVRANTGELFF.

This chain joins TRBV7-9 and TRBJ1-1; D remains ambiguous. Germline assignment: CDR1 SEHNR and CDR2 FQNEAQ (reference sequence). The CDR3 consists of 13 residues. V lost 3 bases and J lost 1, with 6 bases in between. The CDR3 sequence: CASSFGGNTEAFF. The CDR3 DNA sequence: TGTGCCAGCAGCTTCGGAGGGAACACTGAAGCTTTCTTT.

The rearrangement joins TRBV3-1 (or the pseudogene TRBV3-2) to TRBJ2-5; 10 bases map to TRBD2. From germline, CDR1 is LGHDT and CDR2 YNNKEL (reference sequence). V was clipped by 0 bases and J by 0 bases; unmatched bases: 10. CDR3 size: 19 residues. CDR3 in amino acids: CASSQDRRRTSGYQETQYF. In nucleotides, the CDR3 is TGTGCCAGCAGCCAAGATAGGAGGAGGACTAGCGGTTACCAAGAGACCCAGTACTTC.

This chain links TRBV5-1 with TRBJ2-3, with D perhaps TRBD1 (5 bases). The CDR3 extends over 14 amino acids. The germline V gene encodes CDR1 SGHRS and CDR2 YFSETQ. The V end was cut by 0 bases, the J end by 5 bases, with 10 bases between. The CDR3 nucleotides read TGCGCCAGCAGCTTGGGGACACGAGGAGATACGCAGTATTTT. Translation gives CASSLGTRGDTQYF.

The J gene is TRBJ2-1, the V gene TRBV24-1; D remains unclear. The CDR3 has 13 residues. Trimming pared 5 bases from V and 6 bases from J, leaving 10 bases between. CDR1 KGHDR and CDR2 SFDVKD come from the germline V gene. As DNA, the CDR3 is TGTGCCACCAGTGCCCGTGCGGTCAATGAGCAGTTCTTC. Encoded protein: CATSARAVNEQFF.

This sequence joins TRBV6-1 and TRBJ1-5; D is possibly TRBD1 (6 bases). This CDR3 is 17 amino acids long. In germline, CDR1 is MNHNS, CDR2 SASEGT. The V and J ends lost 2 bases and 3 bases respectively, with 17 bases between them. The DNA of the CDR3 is TGTGCCAGCAGTGAATCTCTCACAGGGCGCAACAATCAGCCCCAGCATTTT. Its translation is CASSESLTGRNNQPQHF.

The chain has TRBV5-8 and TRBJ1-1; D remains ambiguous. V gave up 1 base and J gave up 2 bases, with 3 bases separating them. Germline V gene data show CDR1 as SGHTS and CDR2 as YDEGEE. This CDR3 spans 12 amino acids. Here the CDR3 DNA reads TGTGCCAGCAGCTTGCGTAACACTGAAGCTTTCTTT. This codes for CASSLRNTEAFF.

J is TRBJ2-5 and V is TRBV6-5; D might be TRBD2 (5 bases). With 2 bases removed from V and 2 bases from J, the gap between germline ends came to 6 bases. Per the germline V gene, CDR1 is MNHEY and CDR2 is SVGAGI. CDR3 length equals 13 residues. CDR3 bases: TGTGCCAGCAGTTACCCGGGGCAAGAGACCCAGTACTTC. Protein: CASSYPGQETQYF.

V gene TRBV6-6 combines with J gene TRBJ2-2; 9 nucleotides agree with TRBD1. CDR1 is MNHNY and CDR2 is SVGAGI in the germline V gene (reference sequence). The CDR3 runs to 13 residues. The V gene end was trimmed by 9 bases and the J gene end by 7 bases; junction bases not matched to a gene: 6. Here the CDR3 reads CASHTGGFGELFF. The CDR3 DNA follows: TGTGCCAGTCACACAGGGGGCTTCGGGGAGCTGTTTTTT.

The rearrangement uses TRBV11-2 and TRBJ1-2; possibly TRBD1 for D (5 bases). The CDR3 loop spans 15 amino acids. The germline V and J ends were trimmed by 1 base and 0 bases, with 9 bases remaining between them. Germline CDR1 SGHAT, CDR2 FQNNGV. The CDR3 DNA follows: TGTGCCAGCAGCTTAGGACAGAGATCTAACTATGGCTACACCTTC. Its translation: CASSLGQRSNYGYTF.

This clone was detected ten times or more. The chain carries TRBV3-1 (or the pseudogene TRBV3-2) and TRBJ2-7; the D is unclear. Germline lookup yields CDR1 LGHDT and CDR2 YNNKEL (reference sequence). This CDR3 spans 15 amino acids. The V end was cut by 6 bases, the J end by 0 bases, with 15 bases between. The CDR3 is CASSLPVGHSYEQYF. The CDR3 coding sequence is TGTGCCAGCAGTCTCCCGGTGGGCCACTCCTACGAGCAGTACTTC.

CDR3 DNA: TGTGCCAGCAGTGGCCAGGGGTACACTGAAGCTTTCTTT. This encodes CASSGQGYTEAFF. The chain uses TRBV2 and TRBJ1-1; maybe TRBD1 (6 bases). CDR3 length equals 13 residues. Germline lookup yields CDR1 SNHLY and CDR2 FYNNEI. Trimming removed 4 bases from V and 3 bases from J, with 9 bases in between.

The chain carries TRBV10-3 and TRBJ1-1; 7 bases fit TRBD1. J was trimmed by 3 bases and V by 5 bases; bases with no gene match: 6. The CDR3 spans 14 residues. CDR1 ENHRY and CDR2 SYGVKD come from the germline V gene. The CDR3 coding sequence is TGTGCCATCAGTCCGACAGGGTTTGACACTGAAGCTTTCTTT. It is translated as CAISPTGFDTEAFF.

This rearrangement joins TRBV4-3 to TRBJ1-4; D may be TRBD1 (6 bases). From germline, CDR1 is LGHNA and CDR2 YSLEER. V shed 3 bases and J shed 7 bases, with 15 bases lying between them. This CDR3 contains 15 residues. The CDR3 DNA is TGCGCCAGCAGCCACGACCCAGGGGATCGTGAAAAACTGTTTTTT. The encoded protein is CASSHDPGDREKLFF.